This TCR beta chain was captured in a study of neurological immune-mediated disorders. This clonotype was seen repeatedly, ten times or more. Antigen unknown. From germline, CDR1 is ENHRY and CDR2 SYGVKD. The CDR3 is 14 residues long. With V trimmed by 5 bases and J by 3 bases, 5 bases remained unmatched. The cDNA was synthesized by means of template-switch 5'RACE, which was carried out with 10-nucleotide random UMIs. TCRdb itself ran the 5' RACE reads through MiXCR, one entry per CDR3 protein. This table has about 82,000 distinct CDR3 sequences, 2.5% to 3% appearing once. Findings and limits, study-wide: One cluster of related CDR3 sequences contained, by phylogenetic grouping, the repertoires of 18 of 34 multiple sclerosis patients and formed a possible signature.

This clonotype was obtained from a young woman with multiple sclerosis. The sample comprised PBMCs. The rearrangement links TRBV10-3 to TRBJ2-7; 9 nucleotides agree with TRBD1. CDR3 protein: CAISPGQGDYEQYF. CDR3 sequence (DNA): TGTGCCATCAGTCCGGGACAGGGTGACTACGAGCAGTACTTC.